Listed below are T cell receptor beta chains from one sample, sequenced in a study of PD-1 blockade in classical Hodgkin lymphoma. TCRdb's copy holds only in-frame clones and misses some; the assay was immunoSEQ multiplex PCR. The data contain approximately 8,800 clones, approximately 84% of them singletons. Sequencing was performed on CD4+ T cells from blood, taken at baseline. These receptors were obtained from a human donor with classical Hodgkin lymphoma. The conserved cysteine and the conserved F or W are not part of the CDR3 here. The size entry is marked missing in some rows and otherwise reads once, few, many or a size class.

cdr3_aa | v_call | clone_size
ASSQLHRYEQY | TRBV4-1 | .
AWSVFRSSPGELF | TRBV30 | .
ASSGITSGNYNEQF | TRBV9 | .
ASSLSTGGEQY | TRBV27 | .
ASSLWAGGSPTRGELF | TRBV27 | .
ATSRARDNQPQH | TRBV15 | .
ASSYPQGVGNTEAF | TRBV6-6 | .
ASSKQYKSATNEKLF | TRBV28 | .
ASSLISDTQY | TRBV5-6 | once
ASSFLAGGPYEQY | TRBV28 | .
ASSPPVWAGEANEQF | TRBV19 | .
ASTLSGAPYNEQF | TRBV5-1 | .
SVAAGTSWKETQY | TRBV29-1 | .
ASSSAGWGETQY | TRBV28 | once
ASSYSTNTEAF | TRBV6-5 | .
ASSMTGTYEQY | TRBV6-1 | .
ASSTGSDTQY | TRBV25-1 | .
ASSRDRSITEAF | TRBV5-1 | .
ASSHVRQFGANVLT | TRBV7-8 | .
ASSLALYEQY | TRBV7-9 | .
ASSAQGARSHQPQH | TRBV19 | .
ASSQYRVNQTEAF | TRBV6-6 | .
ASSSISGLGDQPQH | TRBV6-6 | .
ASSVGTTDTQY | TRBV9 | once
ASSLLSPDTQY | TRBV5-1 | .
ATSRDRYNQDTQY | TRBV15 | once
ASSLLPVTGELF | TRBV6-4 | .
ASSHRDPFQEQF | TRBV14 | .
ASSVALTGYNSPLH | TRBV6-1 | .
SSGLAGGDTQY | TRBV29-1 | few
ASSNHGSYGYT | TRBV6-1 | .
AISELGETQY | TRBV10-3 | .
ASRHREGNSPLH | TRBV27 | .
ASSRTGPYEQY | TRBV6-1 | .
ASSLERQNTEAF | TRBV5-1 | .
AIRTGRMGETQY | TRBV10-3 | .
ASRGLDEQF | TRBV12-5 | .
ASSLGTGMSYEQY | TRBV18 | .
ATSREAGPGANVLT | TRBV15 | .
ASSVGQGGNQPQH | TRBV19 | large